What follows are 26 T cell receptor beta chains derived from one specimen sequenced in a study of T cells in Graves' hyperthyroidism and ophthalmopathy (dated by TCRdb to the late 2010s). Receptors were amplified or captured by multiplex PCR. Sequencing was performed on an Illumina HiSeq 2000. The TCR beta CDR3 regions were amplified from the RNA transcripts. The first round of RT-PCR for the TCR CDR3 was performed with the HTBI primer set and the Qiagen OneStep RT-PCR kit. The public reads were run again by TCRdb, first through fastp at Q25 and then through MiXCR, and only productive beta chains were kept. Every CDR3 protein is listed once, alongside the most common genes and DNA of its rows. A total of around 720,000 distinct CDR3 sequences appear in this sample, 35% of them only once. The top ten hold around 31% of the sample. Sequenced: blood. The receptors derive from a woman aged 40 to 49 with Graves' hyperthyroidism.

There are many counts of this clonotype. The V call is TRBV28, the J call TRBJ1-5, with TRBD1 as a possible D gene (6 bases). This CDR3 is built from 13 residues. Germline values: CDR1 MDHEN, CDR2 SYDVKM. V shed 8 bases and J shed 7 bases, with 15 bases lying between them. The DNA for the CDR3 is TGTGCCAGCCACACAGGGAGAGGACAGCCCCAGCATTTT. Translation: CASHTGRGQPQHF.

The chain recombines TRBV3-1 with TRBJ2-7; TRBD1 matches 10 bases. The CDR3 extends over 14 amino acids. The V segment lost 2 bases and the J segment 6 bases; nucleotides outside the gene matches: 4. Germline CDR1 is LGHDT and CDR2 is YNNKEL (reference sequence). DNA for the CDR3: TGTGCCAGCAGCCAACGGGACAGGGGAGGCGAGCAGTACTTC. Translation gives CASSQRDRGGEQYF.

This clonotype has at least ten counts. J is TRBJ1-2 and V is TRBV14; D call uncertain. Germline V gene sequence: CDR1 SGHDN, CDR2 FVKESK. This CDR3 region has 15 residues. Trimming took 0 bases from V and 4 from J, leaving 12 bases between them. The CDR3 nucleotides are TGTGCCAGCAGCCAAGATGGCATGGGTGCCTATGGCTACACCTTC. This encodes CASSQDGMGAYGYTF.

The chain combines TRBV25-1 with TRBJ1-1, with TRBD1 matching 10 bases. J gave up 5 bases and V 8 bases, and 5 bases lay outside the gene matches. Germline CDR1 MGHDK, CDR2 SYGVNS. The CDR3 consists of 13 residues. CDR3 loop: CASGDRGLTEAFF. DNA for the CDR3: TGTGCCAGCGGGGACAGGGGCTTAACTGAAGCTTTCTTT.

This clonotype showed up many times. CDR3 region: CASSRTGGDYQPQHF. CDR3 nucleotides: TGTGCCAGCAGCAGGACAGGGGGCGATTACCAGCCCCAGCATTTT. The rearrangement uses TRBV2 and TRBJ1-5; 11 nucleotides match TRBD1. After removal of 6 bases from V and 7 bases from J, the junction contained 8 bases not matched to a gene. The CDR3 is 15 amino acids. CDR1 SNHLY and CDR2 FYNNEI come from the germline V gene.

This clonotype has only a few counts. The genes are TRBV4-2 and TRBJ2-7; a weak D match, TRBD2 (6 bases). The germline gives CDR1 LGHNA, CDR2 YNFKEQ. This CDR3 comprises 15 residues. The V and J ends lost 1 base and 0 bases respectively, with 10 bases between them. CDR3 DNA: TGTGCCAGCAGCCAAGTGTACGGGGGCTCCTACGAGCAGTACTTC. Protein sequence: CASSQVYGGSYEQYF.

The chain has TRBV12-3 or TRBV12-4 and TRBJ2-6; unclear D gene. V shed 4 bases and J shed 11 bases, with 12 bases lying between them. The length of the CDR3 is 13 residues. CDR3 residues: CASSWSISDVLTF. The CDR3 region has the DNA TGTGCCAGCAGTTGGAGTATATCGGACGTCCTGACTTTC.

This clonotype was detected only a few times. This rearrangement joins TRBV27 to TRBJ1-1, with D possibly TRBD1 on 5 matching bases. Germline CDR1 MNHEY, CDR2 SMNVEV (reference sequence). The CDR3 has 15 amino acids. Between the trimmed V and J ends, which lost 6 bases and 5 bases, there was a span of 19 bases. CDR3 DNA sequence: TGTGCCAGCAGCCACTGGGGCGCAGGACGGACTGAAGCTTTCTTT. The encoded protein is CASSHWGAGRTEAFF.

This clonotype was found many times. The chain couples TRBV7-2 to TRBJ1-2; 7 positions match TRBD1. The ends lost 5 bases at V and 6 bases at J; junction bases unmatched: 6. Germline CDR1 SGHTA, CDR2 FQGNSA. The CDR3 runs 13 residues. The CDR3 coding sequence is TGTGCCAGCAGCCGAGGGACAGTTAATGGCTACACCTTC. Protein: CASSRGTVNGYTF.

V and J are TRBV20-1 and TRBJ2-5, with 8 bases identical to TRBD2. Germline lookup yields CDR1 DFQATT and CDR2 SNEGSKA (reference sequence). The CDR3 loop spans 14 amino acids. J gave up 5 bases and V 5 bases, and 10 bases lay outside the gene matches. The CDR3 DNA reads TGCAGTGCTCCAAAAGCGGGAGATACGGAGACCCAGTACTTC. It codes for CSAPKAGDTETQYF.

The rearrangement uses TRBV2 and TRBJ2-2; D not certain. In germline, CDR1 is SNHLY, CDR2 FYNNEI. This CDR3 region has 14 residues. The V gene lost 10 bases and the J gene lost 5 bases, with 17 bases spanning the gap. The CDR3 nucleotides read TGTGCCACCAGCAGAGATAAAGGAACCGGGGAGCTGTTTTTT. It yields the protein CATSRDKGTGELFF.

This clonotype was recorded a few times. J is TRBJ1-2 and V is TRBV7-2; the D gene is possibly TRBD1 (6 bases). V was pared by 3 bases and J by 6 bases, with 23 bases between. CDR1 and CDR2 from the germline V gene are SGHTA and FQGNSA. CDR3 size: 17 residues. CDR3 sequence reads: CASSFLGLGGRFNGYTF. CDR3 sequence (DNA): TGTGCCAGCAGCTTCCTTGGGCTCGGGGGGCGCTTTAATGGCTACACCTTC.

As concerns this clonotype: A much more abundant neighbour one base away suggests this may be a read error. This chain connects TRBV19 to TRBJ1-5; D possibly corresponds to TRBD1 (6 bases). V was trimmed by 5 bases and J by 2 bases, leaving 16 bases between them. Germline CDR1 is LNHDA and CDR2 is SQIVND (reference sequence). This CDR3 is built from 16 residues. The CDR3, as DNA: TGTGCCAGTAGTCGACAGAGGGGGGGTGGCAATCAGCCCCAGCATTTT. The encoded protein is CASSRQRGGGNQPQHF.

V usage is TRBV7-9 and J usage is TRBJ2-7, with D uncertain. The J call may be faulty, since TRBJ2-1 better matches the DNA end. Per the germline V gene, CDR1 is SEHNR and CDR2 is FQNEAQ (reference sequence). The CDR3 has 18 residues. As DNA, the CDR3 is TGTGCCAGCAGCTTACGTCTGGGCTGGGGAACCCCCTACAATGAGCAGTTCTTC. Amino acid sequence: CASSLRLGWGTPYNEQFF.

This clonotype was observed a few times. V is TRBV12-3 or TRBV12-4 and J is TRBJ1-4, with 7 bases matching TRBD1. The CDR3 consists of 14 residues. The J segment lost 13 bases and the V segment lost 1 base, leaving 9 bases of the junction unmatched. This CDR3 reads CASSLETGPQGLFF. The CDR3 nucleotides are TGTGCCAGCAGTTTAGAGACAGGGCCCCAGGGACTGTTTTTT.

As for this clonotype: Mismatch with germline at one junction end may stem from a read error. The V and J genes are TRBV10-3 and TRBJ1-5; D is undetermined. CDR3 size: 11 residues. CDR1 ENHRY and CDR2 SYGVKD come from the germline V gene. CDR3 sequence: CAIGGNQPQQF. As DNA, the CDR3 is TGTGCCATCGGAGGCAATCAGCCCCAGCAATTT.

This rearrangement joins TRBV9 to TRBJ2-7; 7 nucleotides agree with TRBD2. Germline assignment: CDR1 SGDLS and CDR2 YYNGEE. V lost 2 bases and J lost 3; bases outside the gene matches: 8. The CDR3 sequence is 15 residues long. CDR3 sequence: CASSVASGGLYEQYF. In nucleotides, the CDR3 is TGTGCCAGCAGCGTTGCTTCGGGGGGACTCTACGAGCAGTACTTC.

The table lists this clonotype with many counts. The J gene is TRBJ1-3, the V gene TRBV20-1; D is unclear. Trimming cost V 6 bases and J 2 bases, with 11 bases left between them. This CDR3 region has 13 residues. CDR1 DFQATT and CDR2 SNEGSKA come from the germline V gene (reference sequence). DNA for the CDR3: TGCAGTGCGAGTCCCCCTCCTGGAAACACCATATATTTT. Protein product: CSASPPPGNTIYF.

This clonotype has more than one count but fewer than ten. The chain carries TRBV6-2 or TRBV6-3 and TRBJ1-1; the D gene is possibly TRBD1 (5 bases). This CDR3 is 14 amino acids long. Trimming shortened V by 7 bases and J by 0 bases, and 12 bases separated the two germline ends. Germline CDR1 MNHEY, CDR2 SVGEGT. CDR3 nucleotides: TGTGCCAGCACCCGGGGCTTATTGAACACTGAAGCTTTCTTT. This gives the protein CASTRGLLNTEAFF.

A few counts support this clonotype. The chain recombines TRBV25-1 with TRBJ2-2; 7 positions match TRBD1. The trim removed 1 base at V and 6 bases at J, leaving 5 bases unmatched. The CDR3 covers 15 residues. The germline gives CDR1 MGHDK, CDR2 SYGVNS. Here the CDR3 DNA reads TGTGCCAGCAGTGAATCGGTCGACAGGGCCGGGGAGCTGTTTTTT. Translation: CASSESVDRAGELFF.

The table lists this clonotype with many counts. The chain combines TRBV2 with TRBJ1-2, with D maybe TRBD1 (5 bases). This CDR3 is built from 13 residues. Germline V gene sequence: CDR1 SNHLY, CDR2 FYNNEI. V was shortened by 4 bases and J by 2 bases, with 8 bases between the two germline ends. The chain's CDR3 is CASSVAGNYGYTF. CDR3 nucleotide sequence: TGTGCCAGCAGTGTAGCAGGGAACTATGGCTACACCTTC.

This clonotype was counted at least ten times. The chain couples TRBV7-9 to TRBJ1-5; D may be TRBD1 (6 bases). The CDR3 has 13 residues. The V end was cut by 4 bases, the J end by 6 bases, with 10 bases between. Germline loops: CDR1 SEHNR, CDR2 FQNEAQ (reference sequence). The CDR3 sequence: CASSSDSLQPQHF. The CDR3 DNA sequence: TGTGCCAGCAGCTCGGACAGCCTTCAGCCCCAGCATTTT.

V gene TRBV7-9 combines with J gene TRBJ1-1, with TRBD1 matching 8 bases. With 7 bases clipped from V and 6 bases from J, the junction kept 13 bases outside the gene matches. In germline, CDR1 is SEHNR, CDR2 FQNEAQ (reference sequence). The CDR3 length is 15 residues. The DNA of the CDR3 is TGTGCCAGCATTACTACAGGGGGTCGCTTCGCTGAAGCTTTCTTT. Protein: CASITTGGRFAEAFF.

The CDR3 DNA follows: TGTGCCAGCAGCTCAGTTGGGGAAGGGGTGGAGACCCAGTACTTC. It yields the protein CASSSVGEGVETQYF. This sequence joins TRBV7-9 and TRBJ2-5; a possible D gene is TRBD1 (5 bases). The CDR3 spans 15 residues. Deletions cut 4 bases from V and 5 bases from J, with 17 bases between. Germline lookup yields CDR1 SEHNR and CDR2 FQNEAQ (reference sequence).

This clonotype has at least ten counts. One end of the junction fails to match germline, which may point to a read error. The chain has TRBV12-3 or TRBV12-4 and TRBJ2-2; D remains ambiguous. The CDR3 runs 12 residues. The CDR3 reads CASSFGSGELFF. As DNA, the CDR3 is TGTGCTAGCAGCTTCGGGTCCGGGGAGCTGTTTTTT.

This chain joins TRBV11-2 and TRBJ2-5; D gene uncertain. The CDR3 totals 12 residues. Per the germline V gene, CDR1 is SGHAT and CDR2 is FQNNGV. Trimming pared 5 bases from V and 4 bases from J, leaving 8 bases between. The CDR3 nucleotides read TGTGCCAGCAGCAGCAGGCTAGAGACCCAGTACTTC. It yields the protein CASSSRLETQYF.